The clone carrying this TCR beta chain has more than one count but fewer than ten. The assay was immunoSEQ multiplex PCR, and TCRdb's table has in-frame clones only and misses some. The sample lists 950,000 to 1,200,000 clones; approximately 75% were seen once. The CDR3 covers 15 residues. The source of the sample is a study of shared clonotypes between healthy human individuals. This rearrangement joins TRBV21-1 to TRBJ1-4; no check of the table's D call, TRBD1, against the DNA was made. TRBV21-1 is termed a pseudogene. This clonotype was sampled from a man aged 18 to 30 in good health. Some clones in this sample may be carry-over from other donors' samples. The sample taken for sequencing was memory CD4+ T cells from PBMCs. Subset defined: CD45RA-negative fraction. CDR3 residues: CASSTRQAHNEKLFF. DNA of the CDR3: TGTGCCAGCAGCACCCGACAGGCTCATAATGAAAAACTGTTTTTT.